Each of the 2 T cell receptor beta chains below was sequenced from the same sample in a study of T cell changes during pregnancy in multiple sclerosis. Assay used: immunoSEQ multiplex PCR; TCRdb lists only in-frame clones, some missing. Among around 100,000 clones, 80% to 95% were seen once, and the ten largest hold more than 1.5%. The material sequenced was peripheral blood, taken in the third trimester of pregnancy. All receptors come from a female donor with multiple sclerosis, enrolled in a pregnancy study.

The V gene is TRBV18, the J gene TRBJ1-2; the match to TRBD1 covers 7 bases. V lost 4 bases to trimming and J lost 4 bases; unmatched junction nucleotides: 12. Per the germline V gene, CDR1 is KGHSH and CDR2 is LQKENI. The CDR3 has 16 residues. The CDR3 protein is CASSLKQGTESYGYTF. CDR3 nucleotides: TGTGCCAGCTCACTAAAACAAGGGACAGAGAGCTATGGCTACACCTTC. The full variable domain, its missing parts supplied by reference TRBV18 and TRBJ1-2, is NAGVMQNPRHLVRRRGQEARLRCSPMKGHSHVYWYRQLPEEGLKFMVYLQKENIIDESGMPKERFSAEFPKEGPSILRIQQVVRGDSAAYFCASSLKQGTESYGYTFGSGTRLTVV.

V gene TRBV7-9 combines with J gene TRBJ1-2, with 9 bases lining up with TRBD1. The junction had 8 bases not matched to a gene; V was cut back by 6 bases and J by 3 bases. Germline V lookup: CDR1 SEHNR, CDR2 FQNEAQ (reference sequence). The CDR3 totals 15 residues. CDR3 loop: CASSLEQGAYYGYTF. The DNA of the CDR3 is TGTGCCAGCAGTCTTGAACAGGGGGCGTACTATGGCTACACCTTC.